A selection of T cell receptor beta chains follows, all from one sample in a study of cytomegalovirus exposure and HLA in healthy donors. The table came from immunoSEQ multiplex PCR; TCRdb's copy has only in-frame clones and leaves some out. The profile covers approximately 130,000 clones, with under 75% appearing a single time and less than 3% taken by the ten largest. The specimen sequenced was PBMCs. These receptors originate from a woman in her thirties or forties in good health and CMV-seronegative. CDR3s include the opening cysteine and the closing phenylalanine or tryptophan. D genes are given only for firm matches. Only some rows state a clone size, as once, few, many or a class for expanded clones.

v_gene	j_gene	d_gene	abundance	CDR3nt	CDR3aa
TRBV4-2	TRBJ1-2	TRBD1	.	TGTGCCAGCAGCCAAGATCCCGGACAGGGGGCTGGGCTGGGCTATGGCTACACCTTC	CASSQDPGQGAGLGYGYTF
TRBV30	TRBJ2-5	TRBD2	.	TGTGCCTGGGTACTAGCGGGGGGCCAAGAGACCCAGTACTTC	CAWVLAGGQETQYF
TRBV12-5	TRBJ1-5	.	.	TGTGCTAGTGGGACACAAAACAAGCCCCAGCATTTT	CASGTQNKPQHF
TRBV5-1	TRBJ2-3	.	.	TGCGCCAGCAGCCCCACAGGTACAGATACGCAGTATTTT	CASSPTGTDTQYF
TRBV9	TRBJ2-1	.	.	TGTGCCAGCAGCGTAGAGGGGTTTGAGCAGTTCTTC	CASSVEGFEQFF
TRBV5-1	TRBJ1-6	.	.	TGCGCCAGCAGCTTTTCACAGGAAAATTCACCCCTCCACTTT	CASSFSQENSPLHF
TRBV18	TRBJ1-5	.	.	TGTGCCAGCTCACCAACTCCAGGGGCCCTCTCCCAGCCCCAGCATTTT	CASSPTPGALSQPQHF
TRBV19	TRBJ1-2	.	.	TGTGCCAGTAGTATGACTGGTTCCTATGGCTACACCTTC	CASSMTGSYGYTF
TRBV7-2	TRBJ1-6	.	.	TGTGCCAGCAGCTTGTCGGGTGGTCCCTATAATTCACCCCTCCACTTT	CASSLSGGPYNSPLHF
TRBV19	TRBJ1-2	.	.	TGTGCCAGTAGTATAGCCGGGGTATATGGCTACACCTTC	CASSIAGVYGYTF
TRBV28	TRBJ1-6	.	.	TGTGCCCTCTCTCGGCAGGGTTATTCACCCCTCCACTTT	CALSRQGYSPLHF
TRBV11-1	TRBJ2-2	.	.	TGTGCCAGCAGCTTACGGGGTCTCACCGGGGAGCTGTTTTTT	CASSLRGLTGELFF
TRBV28	TRBJ2-7	.	few	TGTGCCAGCAGTAACTACGGGTTGGTGGCCTACGAGCAGTACTTC	CASSNYGLVAYEQYF
TRBV4-3	TRBJ1-3	.	.	TGCGCCAGCAGCCAAGGTACAGGGTCTGGAAACACCATATATTTT	CASSQGTGSGNTIYF
TRBV2	TRBJ2-7	TRBD1	.	TGTGCCAGCAGTGTCGGACAGGGTGTCTACGAGCAGTACTTC	CASSVGQGVYEQYF